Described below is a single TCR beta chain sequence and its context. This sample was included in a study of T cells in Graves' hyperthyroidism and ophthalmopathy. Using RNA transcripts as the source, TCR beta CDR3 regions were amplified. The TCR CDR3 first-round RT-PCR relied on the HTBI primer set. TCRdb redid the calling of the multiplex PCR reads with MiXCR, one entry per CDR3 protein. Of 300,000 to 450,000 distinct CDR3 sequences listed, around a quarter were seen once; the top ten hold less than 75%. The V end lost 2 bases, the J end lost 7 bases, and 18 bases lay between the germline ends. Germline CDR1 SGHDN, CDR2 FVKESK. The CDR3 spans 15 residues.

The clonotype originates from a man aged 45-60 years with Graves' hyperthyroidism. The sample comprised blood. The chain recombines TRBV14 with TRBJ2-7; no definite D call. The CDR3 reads CASSQTPIQAAEQYF. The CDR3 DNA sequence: TGTGCCAGCAGCCAAACACCGATTCAGGCGGCGGAGCAGTACTTC.